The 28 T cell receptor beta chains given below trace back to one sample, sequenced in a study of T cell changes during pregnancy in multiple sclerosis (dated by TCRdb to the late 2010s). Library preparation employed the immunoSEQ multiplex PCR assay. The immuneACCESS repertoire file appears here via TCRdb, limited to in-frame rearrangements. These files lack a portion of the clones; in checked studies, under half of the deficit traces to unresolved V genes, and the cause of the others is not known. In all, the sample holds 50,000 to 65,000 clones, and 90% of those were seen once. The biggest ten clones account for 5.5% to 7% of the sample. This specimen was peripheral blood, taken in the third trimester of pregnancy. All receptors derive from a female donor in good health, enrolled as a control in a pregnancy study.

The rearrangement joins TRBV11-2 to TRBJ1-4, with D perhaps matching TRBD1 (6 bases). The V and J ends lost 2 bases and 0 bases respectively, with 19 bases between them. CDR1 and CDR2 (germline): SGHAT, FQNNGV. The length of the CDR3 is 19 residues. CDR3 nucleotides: TGTGCCAGCAGCTTAAGTGGGCGGGCAGGGGCCCCAACTAATGAAAAACTGTTTTTT. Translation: CASSLSGRAGAPTNEKLFF.

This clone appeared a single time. The CDR3 loop is CASSLRQAFIYEQYF. In nucleotides, the CDR3 is TGTGCCAGCAGCCTGCGACAGGCTTTCATCTACGAGCAGTACTTC. The chain has TRBV7-9 and TRBJ2-7; D is possibly TRBD1 (6 bases). The V end lost 5 bases, the J end lost 3 bases, and 17 bases lay between the germline ends. The CDR3 sequence is 15 residues long. Germline V lookup: CDR1 SEHNR, CDR2 FQNEAQ (reference sequence).

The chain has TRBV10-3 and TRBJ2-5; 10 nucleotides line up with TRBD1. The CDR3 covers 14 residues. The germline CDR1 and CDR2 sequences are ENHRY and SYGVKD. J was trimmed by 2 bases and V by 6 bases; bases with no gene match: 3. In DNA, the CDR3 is TGTGCCATCAGGGGACAGGGGTCGCAAGAGACCCAGTACTTC. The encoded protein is CAIRGQGSQETQYF.

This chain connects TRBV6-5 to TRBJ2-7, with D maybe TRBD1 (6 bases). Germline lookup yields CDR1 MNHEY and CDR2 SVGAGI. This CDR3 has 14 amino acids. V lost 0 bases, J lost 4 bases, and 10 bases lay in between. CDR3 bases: TGTGCCAGCAGTTACTCAGGGGACACTTACGAGCAGTACTTC. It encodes CASSYSGDTYEQYF.

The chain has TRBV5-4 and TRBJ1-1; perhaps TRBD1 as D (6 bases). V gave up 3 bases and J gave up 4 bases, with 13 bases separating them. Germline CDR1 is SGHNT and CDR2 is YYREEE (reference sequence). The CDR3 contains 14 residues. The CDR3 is CASSYWGHLTEAFF. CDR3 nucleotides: TGTGCCAGCAGCTACTGGGGACACCTCACTGAAGCTTTCTTT.

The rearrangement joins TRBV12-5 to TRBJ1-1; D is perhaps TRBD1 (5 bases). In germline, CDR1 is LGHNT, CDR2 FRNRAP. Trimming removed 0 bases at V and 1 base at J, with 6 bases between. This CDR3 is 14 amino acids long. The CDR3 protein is CASGLVQGNTEAFF. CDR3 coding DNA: TGTGCTAGTGGTTTGGTGCAGGGGAACACTGAAGCTTTCTTT.

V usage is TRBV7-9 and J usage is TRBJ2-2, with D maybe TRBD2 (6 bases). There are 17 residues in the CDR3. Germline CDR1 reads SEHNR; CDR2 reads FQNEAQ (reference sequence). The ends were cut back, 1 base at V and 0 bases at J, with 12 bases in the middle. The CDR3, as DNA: TGTGCCAGCAGCTTAGTAGGTAGGACTACGAACACCGGGGAGCTGTTTTTT. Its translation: CASSLVGRTTNTGELFF.

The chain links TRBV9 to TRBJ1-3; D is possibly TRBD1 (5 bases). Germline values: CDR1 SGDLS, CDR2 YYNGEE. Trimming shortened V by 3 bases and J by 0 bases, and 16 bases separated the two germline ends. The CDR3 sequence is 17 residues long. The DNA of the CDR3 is TGTGCCAGCAGCGGCGGGGGACCGCAACTCTCTGGAAACACCATATATTTT. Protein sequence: CASSGGGPQLSGNTIYF.

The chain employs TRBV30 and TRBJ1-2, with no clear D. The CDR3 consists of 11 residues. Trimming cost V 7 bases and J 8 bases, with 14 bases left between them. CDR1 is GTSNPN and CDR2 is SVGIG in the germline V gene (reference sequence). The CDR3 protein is CASQFLEGYTF. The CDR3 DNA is TGTGCCTCCCAATTTCTGGAGGGCTACACCTTC.

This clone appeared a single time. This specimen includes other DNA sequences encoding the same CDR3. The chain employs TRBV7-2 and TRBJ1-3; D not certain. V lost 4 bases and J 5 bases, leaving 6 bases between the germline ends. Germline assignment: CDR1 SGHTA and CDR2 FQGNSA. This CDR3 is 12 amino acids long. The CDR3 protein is CASSSERNTIYF. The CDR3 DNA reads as TGTGCCAGCAGCTCCGAGCGAAACACCATATATTTT.

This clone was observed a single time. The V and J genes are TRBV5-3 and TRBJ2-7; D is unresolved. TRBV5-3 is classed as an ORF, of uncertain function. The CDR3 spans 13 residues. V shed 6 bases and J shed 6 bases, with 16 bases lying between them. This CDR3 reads CARTPPHQSEQYF. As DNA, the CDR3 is TGTGCCAGAACTCCTCCCCATCAGTCCGAGCAGTACTTC.

The CDR3 protein is CASSINRGAEAFF. CDR3 DNA sequence: TGTGCCAGTAGTATAAACAGGGGGGCTGAAGCTTTCTTT. V and J are TRBV19 and TRBJ1-1; 8 positions agree with TRBD1. The CDR3 has 13 amino acids. Germline CDR1 and CDR2: LNHDA and SQIVND (reference sequence). The junction had 2 bases not matched to a gene; V was cut back by 2 bases and J by 6 bases.

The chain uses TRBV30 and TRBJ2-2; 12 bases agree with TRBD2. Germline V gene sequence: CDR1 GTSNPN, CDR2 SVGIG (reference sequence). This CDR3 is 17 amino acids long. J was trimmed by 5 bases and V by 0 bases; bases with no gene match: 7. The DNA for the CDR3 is TGTGCCTGGAGTGTCAGACTAGCGGGAGTACGGACCGGGGAGCTGTTTTTT. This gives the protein CAWSVRLAGVRTGELFF.

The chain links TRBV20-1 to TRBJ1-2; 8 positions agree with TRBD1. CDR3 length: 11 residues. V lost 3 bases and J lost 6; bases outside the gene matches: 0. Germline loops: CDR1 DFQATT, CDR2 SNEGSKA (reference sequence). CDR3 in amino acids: CSARTGDGYTF. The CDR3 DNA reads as TGCAGTGCTAGGACAGGGGATGGCTACACCTTC.

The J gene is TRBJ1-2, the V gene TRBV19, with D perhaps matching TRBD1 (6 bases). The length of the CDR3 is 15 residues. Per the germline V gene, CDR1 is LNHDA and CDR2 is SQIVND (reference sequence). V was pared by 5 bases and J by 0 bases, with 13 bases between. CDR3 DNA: TGTGCCAGTAGTTCCCCAGGGGCTGCTAACTATGGCTACACCTTC. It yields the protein CASSSPGAANYGYTF.

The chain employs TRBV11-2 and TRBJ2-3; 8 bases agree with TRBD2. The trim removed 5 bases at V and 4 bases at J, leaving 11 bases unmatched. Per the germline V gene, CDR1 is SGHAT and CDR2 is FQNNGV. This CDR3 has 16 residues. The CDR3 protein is CASSEGGTRGADTQYF. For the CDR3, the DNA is TGTGCCAGCAGCGAAGGAGGGACTAGGGGAGCAGATACGCAGTATTTT.

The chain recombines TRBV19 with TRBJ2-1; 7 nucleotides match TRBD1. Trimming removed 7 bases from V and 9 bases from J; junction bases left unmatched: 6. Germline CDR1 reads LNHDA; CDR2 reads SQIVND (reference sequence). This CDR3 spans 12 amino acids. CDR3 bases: TGTGCCAGTATGGTAGGGGGCAGTGAGCAGTTCTTC. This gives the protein CASMVGGSEQFF.

The CDR3 nucleotides read TGTGCCAGCAGTGAAATACTAGCGGGAGTCTTCGCAGATACGCAGTATTTT. Protein sequence: CASSEILAGVFADTQYF. This sequence joins TRBV6-1 and TRBJ2-3; 11 bases agree with TRBD2. The CDR3 loop spans 17 amino acids. Germline assignment: CDR1 MNHNS and CDR2 SASEGT. V gave up 2 bases and J gave up 4 bases; unmatched junction bases: 8.

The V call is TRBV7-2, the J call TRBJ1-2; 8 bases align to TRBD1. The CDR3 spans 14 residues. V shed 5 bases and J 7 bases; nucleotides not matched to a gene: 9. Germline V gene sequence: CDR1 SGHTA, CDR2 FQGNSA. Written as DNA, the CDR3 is TGTGCCAGCAGCCCAATTCGACAGGGGAGTGGCTACACCTTC. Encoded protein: CASSPIRQGSGYTF. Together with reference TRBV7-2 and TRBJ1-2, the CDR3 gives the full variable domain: GAGVSQSPSNKVTEKGKDVELRCDPISGHTALYWYRQSLGQGLEFLIYFQGNSAPDKSGLPSDRFSAERTGGSVSTLTIQRTQQEDSAVYLCASSPIRQGSGYTFGSGTRLTVV.

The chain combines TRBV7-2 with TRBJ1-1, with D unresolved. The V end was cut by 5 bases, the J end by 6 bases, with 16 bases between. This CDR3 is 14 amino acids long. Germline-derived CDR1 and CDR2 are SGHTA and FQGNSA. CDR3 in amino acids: CASSRGLGNAEAFF. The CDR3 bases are TGTGCCAGCAGCAGAGGGCTAGGTAACGCTGAAGCTTTCTTT.

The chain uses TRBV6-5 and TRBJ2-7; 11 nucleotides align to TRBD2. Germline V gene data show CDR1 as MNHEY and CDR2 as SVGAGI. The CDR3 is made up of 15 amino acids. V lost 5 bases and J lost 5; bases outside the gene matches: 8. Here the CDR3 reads CASSSLAGGAHEQYF. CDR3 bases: TGTGCCAGCAGTAGTCTAGCGGGAGGCGCCCACGAGCAGTACTTC.

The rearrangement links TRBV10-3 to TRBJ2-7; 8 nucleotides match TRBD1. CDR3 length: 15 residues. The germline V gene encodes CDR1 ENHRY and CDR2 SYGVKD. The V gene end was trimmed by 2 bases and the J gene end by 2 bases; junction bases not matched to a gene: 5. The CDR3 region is CAISEPGQGPYEQYF. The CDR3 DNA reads TGTGCCATCAGTGAGCCCGGACAGGGCCCCTACGAGCAGTACTTC.

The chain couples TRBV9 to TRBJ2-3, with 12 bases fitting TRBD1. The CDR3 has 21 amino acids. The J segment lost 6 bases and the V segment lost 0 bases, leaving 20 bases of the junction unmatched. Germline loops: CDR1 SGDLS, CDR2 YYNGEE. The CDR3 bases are TGTGCCAGCAGCGTAGAGGTCAAGAGGAGCCGGGACAGGGGGCGCTTTGATACGCAGTATTTT. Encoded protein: CASSVEVKRSRDRGRFDTQYF. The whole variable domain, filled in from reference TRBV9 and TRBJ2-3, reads DSGVTQTPKHLITATGQRVTLRCSPRSGDLSVYWYQQSLDQGLQFLIQYYNGEERAKGNILERFSAQQFPDLHSELNLSSLELGDSALYFCASSVEVKRSRDRGRFDTQYFGPGTRLTVL.

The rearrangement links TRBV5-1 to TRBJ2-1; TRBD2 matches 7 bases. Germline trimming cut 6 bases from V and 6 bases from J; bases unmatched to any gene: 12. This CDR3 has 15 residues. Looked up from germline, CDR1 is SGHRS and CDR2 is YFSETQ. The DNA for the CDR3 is TGCGCCAGCACCCGTGGGGGGAGGGAGTCCAATGAGCAGTTCTTC. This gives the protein CASTRGGRESNEQFF.

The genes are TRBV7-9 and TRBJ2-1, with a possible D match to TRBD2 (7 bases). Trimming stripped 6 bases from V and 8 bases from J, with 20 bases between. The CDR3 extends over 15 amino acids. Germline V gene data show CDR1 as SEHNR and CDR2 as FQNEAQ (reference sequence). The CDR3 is CASSPGGPHRDEQFF. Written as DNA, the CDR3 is TGTGCCAGCAGTCCCGGGGGGCCTCACAGAGATGAGCAGTTCTTC.

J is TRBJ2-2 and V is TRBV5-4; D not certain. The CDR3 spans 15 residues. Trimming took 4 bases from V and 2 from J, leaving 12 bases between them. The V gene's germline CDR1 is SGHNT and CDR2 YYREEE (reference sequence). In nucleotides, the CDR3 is TGTGCCAGCAGCCTATCCGCCCACAACACCGGGGAGCTGTTTTTT. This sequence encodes CASSLSAHNTGELFF.

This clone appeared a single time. CDR3 bases: TGTGCCAGCAAGCGGTCGAACACCGGGGAGCTGTTTTTT. Translation: CASKRSNTGELFF. The V call is TRBV27, the J call TRBJ2-2; D might be TRBD2 (5 bases). The CDR3 sequence is 13 residues long. The V end lost 7 bases, the J end lost 0 bases, and 6 bases lay between the germline ends. Germline CDR1 reads MNHEY; CDR2 reads SMNVEV (reference sequence).

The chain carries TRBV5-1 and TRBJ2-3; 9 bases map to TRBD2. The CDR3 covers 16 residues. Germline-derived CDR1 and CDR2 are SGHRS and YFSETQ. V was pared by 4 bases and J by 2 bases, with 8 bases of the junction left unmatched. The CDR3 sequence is CASSGPTSGPTDTQYF. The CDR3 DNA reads TGCGCCAGCAGCGGACCGACTAGCGGACCCACAGATACGCAGTATTTT.